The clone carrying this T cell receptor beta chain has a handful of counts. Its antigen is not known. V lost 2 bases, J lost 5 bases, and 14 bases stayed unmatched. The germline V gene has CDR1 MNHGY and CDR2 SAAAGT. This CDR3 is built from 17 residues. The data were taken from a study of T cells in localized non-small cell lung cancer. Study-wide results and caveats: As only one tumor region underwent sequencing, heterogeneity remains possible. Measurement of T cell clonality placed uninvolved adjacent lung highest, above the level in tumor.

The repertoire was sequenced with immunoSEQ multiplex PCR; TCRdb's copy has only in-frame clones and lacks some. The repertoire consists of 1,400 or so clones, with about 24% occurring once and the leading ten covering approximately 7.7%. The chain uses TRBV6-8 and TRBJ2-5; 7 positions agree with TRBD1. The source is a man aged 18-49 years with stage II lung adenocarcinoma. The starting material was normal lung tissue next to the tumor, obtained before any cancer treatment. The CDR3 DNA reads TGTGCCAGCAGTTACCCTCCCCAGACAGGGCGCAGGGAGACCCAGTACTTC. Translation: CASSYPPQTGRRETQYF.